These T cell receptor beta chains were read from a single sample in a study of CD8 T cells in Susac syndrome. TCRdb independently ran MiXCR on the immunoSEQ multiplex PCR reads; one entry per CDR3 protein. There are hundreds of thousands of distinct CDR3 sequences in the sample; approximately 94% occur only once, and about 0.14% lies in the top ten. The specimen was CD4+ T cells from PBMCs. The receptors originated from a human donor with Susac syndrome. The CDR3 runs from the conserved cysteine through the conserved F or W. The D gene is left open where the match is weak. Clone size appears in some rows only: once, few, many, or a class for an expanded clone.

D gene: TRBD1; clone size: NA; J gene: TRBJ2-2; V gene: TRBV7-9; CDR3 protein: CASNFPGTGTTGELFF; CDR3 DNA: TGTGCCAGCAACTTTCCCGGGACAGGGACGACCGGGGAGCTGTTTTTT
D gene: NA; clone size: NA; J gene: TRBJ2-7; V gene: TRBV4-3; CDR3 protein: CASSQMRELPGNPYSYEQYF; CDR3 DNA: TGCGCCAGCAGCCAAATGAGAGAACTACCGGGAAACCCTTATTCCTACGAGCAGTACTTC
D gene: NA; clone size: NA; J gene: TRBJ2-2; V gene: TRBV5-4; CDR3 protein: CASSSTSGTGELFF; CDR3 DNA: TGTGCCAGCAGCTCAACGTCTGGTACCGGGGAGCTGTTTTTT
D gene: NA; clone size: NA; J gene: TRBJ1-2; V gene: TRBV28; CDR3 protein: CASSSLASVYGYTF; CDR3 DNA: TGTGCCAGCAGTTCTTTGGCTTCAGTCTATGGCTACACCTTC
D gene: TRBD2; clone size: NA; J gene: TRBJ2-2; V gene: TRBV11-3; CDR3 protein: CASSLPGRARMAGELFF; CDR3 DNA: TGTGCCAGCAGTCTTCCAGGGAGGGCGCGGATGGCCGGGGAGCTGTTTTTT
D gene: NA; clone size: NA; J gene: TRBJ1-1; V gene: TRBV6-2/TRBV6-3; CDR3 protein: CASSFSVAVTEAFF; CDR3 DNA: TGTGCCAGCAGTTTCAGTGTGGCAGTCACTGAAGCTTTCTTT
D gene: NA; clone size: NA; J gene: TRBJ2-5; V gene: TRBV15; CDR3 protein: CATSSHQETQYF; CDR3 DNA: TGTGCCACCAGTTCCCACCAAGAGACCCAGTACTTC
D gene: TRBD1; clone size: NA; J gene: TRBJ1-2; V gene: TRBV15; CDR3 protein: CATSTGDSLFNYGYTF; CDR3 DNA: TGTGCCACCAGCACCGGGGACAGTTTATTCAACTATGGCTACACCTTC
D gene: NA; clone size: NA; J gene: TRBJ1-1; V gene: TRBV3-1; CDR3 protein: CASRDPGDTEAFF; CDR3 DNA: TGTGCCAGCAGGGACCCAGGGGACACTGAAGCTTTCTTT
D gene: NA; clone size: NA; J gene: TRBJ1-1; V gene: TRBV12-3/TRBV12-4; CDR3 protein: CASSKGTEAFF; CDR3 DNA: TGTGCCAGCAGTAAAGGGACTGAAGCTTTCTTT
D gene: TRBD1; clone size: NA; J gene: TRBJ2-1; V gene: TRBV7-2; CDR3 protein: CASSRDRAVNEQFF; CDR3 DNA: TGTGCCAGCAGCCGGGACAGGGCGGTCAATGAGCAGTTCTTC
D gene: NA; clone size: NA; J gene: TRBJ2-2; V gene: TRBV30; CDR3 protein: CAWSVFKGASTGELFF; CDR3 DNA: TGTGCCTGGAGTGTATTTAAAGGGGCGAGCACCGGGGAGCTGTTTTTT
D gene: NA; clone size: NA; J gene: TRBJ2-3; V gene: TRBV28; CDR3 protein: CASSFPSPADTQYF; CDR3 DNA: TGTGCCAGCAGTTTTCCCAGTCCCGCAGATACGCAGTATTTT
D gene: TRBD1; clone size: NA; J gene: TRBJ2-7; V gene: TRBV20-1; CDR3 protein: CSAPDRSSYEQYF; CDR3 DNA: TGCAGTGCTCCGGACAGGAGCTCCTACGAGCAGTACTTC
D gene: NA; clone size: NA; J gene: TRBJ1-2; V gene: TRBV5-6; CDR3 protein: CASSTGGADYGYTF; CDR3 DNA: TGTGCCAGCAGCACCGGGGGAGCTGACTATGGCTACACCTTC
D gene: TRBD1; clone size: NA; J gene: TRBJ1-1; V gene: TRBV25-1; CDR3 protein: CASSDGTGGRVHTEAFF; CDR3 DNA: TGTGCCAGCAGTGACGGGACAGGGGGAAGGGTTCACACTGAAGCTTTCTTT
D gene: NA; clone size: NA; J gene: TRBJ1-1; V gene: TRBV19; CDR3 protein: CASTRRNRGEAFF; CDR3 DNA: TGTGCCAGTACCCGGAGAAATAGGGGAGAAGCTTTCTTT
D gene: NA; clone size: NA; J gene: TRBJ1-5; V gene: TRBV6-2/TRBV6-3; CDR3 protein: CASYPGGDQPQHF; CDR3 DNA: TGTGCCAGCTATCCAGGAGGTGATCAGCCCCAGCATTTT
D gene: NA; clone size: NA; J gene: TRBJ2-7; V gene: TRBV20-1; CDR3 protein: CSASVPGAQAHEQYF; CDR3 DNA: TGCAGTGCTAGCGTACCGGGGGCCCAGGCCCACGAGCAGTACTTC
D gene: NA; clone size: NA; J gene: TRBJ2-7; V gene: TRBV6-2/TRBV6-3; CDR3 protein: CASSYRENYEQYF; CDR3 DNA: TGTGCCAGCAGTTACCGGGAAAACTACGAGCAGTACTTC
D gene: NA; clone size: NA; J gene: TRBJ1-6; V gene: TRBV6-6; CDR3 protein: CASRGSGNPASPLHF; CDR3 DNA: TGTGCCAGCAGGGGGTCCGGGAACCCGGCGTCACCCCTCCACTTT
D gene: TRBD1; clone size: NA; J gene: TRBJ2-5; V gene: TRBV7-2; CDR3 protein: CASSLTGAETQYF; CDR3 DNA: TGTGCCAGCAGCTTAACAGGGGCAGAGACCCAGTACTTC
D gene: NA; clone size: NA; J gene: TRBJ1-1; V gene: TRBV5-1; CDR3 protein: CASSSNTQGTEAFF; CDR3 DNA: TGCGCCAGCAGTTCAAATACACAGGGCACTGAAGCTTTCTTT
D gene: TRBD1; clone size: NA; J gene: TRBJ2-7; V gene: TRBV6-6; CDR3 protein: CASSYGTGSSYEQYF; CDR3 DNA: TGTGCCAGCAGTTATGGGACAGGGAGCTCCTACGAGCAGTACTTC
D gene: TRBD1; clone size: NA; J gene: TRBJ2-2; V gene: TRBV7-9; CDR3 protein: CASRPTGGNTGELFF; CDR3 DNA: TGTGCCAGCAGACCGACAGGGGGAAACACCGGGGAGCTGTTTTTT
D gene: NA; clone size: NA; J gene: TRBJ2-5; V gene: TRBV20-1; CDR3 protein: CSARDRRDREETQYF; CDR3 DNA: TGCAGTGCTAGAGATAGGCGGGATCGAGAAGAGACCCAGTACTTC
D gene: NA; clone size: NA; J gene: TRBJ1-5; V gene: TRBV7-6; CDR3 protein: CASSLPAQHF; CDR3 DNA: TGTGCCAGCAGCTTACCGGCCCAGCATTTT
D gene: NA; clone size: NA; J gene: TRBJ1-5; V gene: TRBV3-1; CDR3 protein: CASSQDRDGPQHF; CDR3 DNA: TGTGCCAGCAGCCAAGATCGGGATGGGCCCCAGCATTTT
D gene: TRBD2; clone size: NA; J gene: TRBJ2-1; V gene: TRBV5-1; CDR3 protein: CATSPGTTYNEQFF; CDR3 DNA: TGCGCTACCTCCCCAGGGACTACCTACAATGAGCAGTTCTTC
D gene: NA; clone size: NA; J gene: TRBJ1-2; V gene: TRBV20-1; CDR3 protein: CSAPGGRGYTF; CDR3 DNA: TGCAGTGCCCCCGGTGGGCGGGGCTACACCTTC
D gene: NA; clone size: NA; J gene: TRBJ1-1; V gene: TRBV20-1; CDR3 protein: CSAKGGATEAFF; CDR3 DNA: TGCAGTGCTAAGGGGGGTGCCACTGAAGCTTTCTTT
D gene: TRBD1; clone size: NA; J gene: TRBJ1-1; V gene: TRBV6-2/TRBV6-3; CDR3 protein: CASTLPTGQGGPAGYTEAFF; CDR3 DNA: TGTGCCAGCACCCTCCCAACGGGACAGGGAGGACCCGCCGGTTACACTGAAGCTTTCTTT
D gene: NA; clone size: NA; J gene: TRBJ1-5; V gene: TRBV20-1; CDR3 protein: CSASAVSSNQPQHF; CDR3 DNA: TGCAGTGCTAGTGCCGTCAGCAGCAATCAGCCCCAGCATTTT
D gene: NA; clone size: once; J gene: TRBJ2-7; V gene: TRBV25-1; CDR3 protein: CASSELNGGYEQYF; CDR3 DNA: TGTGCCAGCAGTGAACTTAACGGGGGCTACGAGCAGTACTTC
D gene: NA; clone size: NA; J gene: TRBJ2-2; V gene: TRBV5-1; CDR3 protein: CASSLLPGDTGELFF; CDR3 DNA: TGCGCCAGCAGCTTACTACCCGGGGACACCGGGGAGCTGTTTTTT
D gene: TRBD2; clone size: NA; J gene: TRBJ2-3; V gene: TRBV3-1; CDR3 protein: CASTRGVAGGADTQYF; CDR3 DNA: TGTGCCAGCACCCGGGGAGTAGCGGGGGGAGCAGATACGCAGTATTTT
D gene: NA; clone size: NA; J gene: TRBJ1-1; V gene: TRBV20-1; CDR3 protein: CSARDRPREKNTEAFF; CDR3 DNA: TGCAGTGCTAGAGATCGGCCTCGAGAGAAGAACACTGAAGCTTTCTTT
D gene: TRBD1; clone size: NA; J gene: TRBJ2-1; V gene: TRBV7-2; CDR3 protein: CASRPDRDRTKQFF; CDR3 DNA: TGTGCCAGCAGACCTGACAGGGATAGGACAAAGCAGTTCTTC
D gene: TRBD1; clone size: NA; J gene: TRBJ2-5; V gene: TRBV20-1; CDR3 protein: CSASRQGQETQYF; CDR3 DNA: TGCAGTGCTTCGAGACAGGGCCAAGAGACCCAGTACTTC
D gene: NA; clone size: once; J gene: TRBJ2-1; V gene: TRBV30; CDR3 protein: CAWSKGPEQFF; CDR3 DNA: TGTGCCTGGAGTAAGGGGCCTGAGCAGTTCTTC
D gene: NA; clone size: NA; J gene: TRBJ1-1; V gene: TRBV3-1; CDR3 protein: CASSRGGTEAFF; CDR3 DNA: TGTGCCAGCAGCCGAGGGGGCACTGAAGCTTTCTTT
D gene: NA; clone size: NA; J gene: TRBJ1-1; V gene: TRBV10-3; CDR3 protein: CAISEGNTEAFF; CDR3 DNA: TGTGCCATCAGTGAAGGGAACACTGAAGCTTTCTTT
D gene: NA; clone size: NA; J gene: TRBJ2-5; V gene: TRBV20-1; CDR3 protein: CSARGSRETQYF; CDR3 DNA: TGCAGTGCTAGAGGGTCCCGAGAGACCCAGTACTTC
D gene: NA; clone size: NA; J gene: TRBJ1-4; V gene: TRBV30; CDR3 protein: CAWSVPPSGMNEKLFF; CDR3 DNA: TGTGCCTGGAGCGTGCCGCCCTCGGGCATGAACGAAAAACTGTTTTTT
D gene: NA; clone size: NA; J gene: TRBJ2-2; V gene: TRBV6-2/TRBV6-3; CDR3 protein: CASSRTGASTGELFF; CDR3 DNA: TGTGCCAGCAGTCGAACCGGGGCCTCCACCGGGGAGCTGTTTTTT
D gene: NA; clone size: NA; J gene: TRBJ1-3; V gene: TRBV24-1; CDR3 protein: CATSEGQNTIYF; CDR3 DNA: TGTGCCACCAGTGAGGGGCAAAACACCATATATTTT
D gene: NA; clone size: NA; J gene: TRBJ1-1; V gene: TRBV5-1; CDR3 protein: CASSLDSPGNTEAFF; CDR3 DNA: TGCGCCAGCAGCTTGGACTCCCCGGGCAACACTGAAGCTTTCTTT
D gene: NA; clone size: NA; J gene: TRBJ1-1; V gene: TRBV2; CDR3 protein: CASSERRPQNTEAFF; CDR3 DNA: TGTGCCAGCAGTGAAAGGCGTCCCCAGAACACTGAAGCTTTCTTT
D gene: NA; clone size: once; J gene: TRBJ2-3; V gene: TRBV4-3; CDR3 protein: CASSQDPGLFTDTQYF; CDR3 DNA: TGCGCCAGCAGCCAAGATCCAGGGCTATTCACAGATACGCAGTATTTT
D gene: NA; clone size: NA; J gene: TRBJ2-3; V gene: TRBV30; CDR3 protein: CAWSAYAKPGTDTQYF; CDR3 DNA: TGTGCCTGGAGTGCCTATGCTAAACCGGGCACAGATACGCAGTATTTT
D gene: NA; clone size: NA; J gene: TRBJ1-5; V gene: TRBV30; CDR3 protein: CAWATGDSNQPQHF; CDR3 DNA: TGTGCCTGGGCCACGGGGGATAGCAATCAGCCCCAGCATTTT
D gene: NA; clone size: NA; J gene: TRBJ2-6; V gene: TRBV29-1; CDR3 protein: CSVSDGANVLTF; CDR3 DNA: TGCAGCGTTAGCGATGGGGCCAACGTCCTGACTTTC
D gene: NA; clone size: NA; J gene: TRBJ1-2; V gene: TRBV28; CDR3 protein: CASSLFYGYTF; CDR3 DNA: TGTGCCAGCAGTTTATTCTATGGCTACACCTTC
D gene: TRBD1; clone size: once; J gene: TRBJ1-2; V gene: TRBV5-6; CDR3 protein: CASRRGHGYTF; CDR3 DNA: TGTGCCAGCAGAAGGGGGCACGGCTACACCTTC